This entry describes one TCR beta chain. Its antigen is undetermined. This sample was taken from a study of cytotoxic CD8 clonotypes in ibrutinib-treated CLL. General study results and limits: Sustained-remission patients were sampled at different times than progressing patients were.

The CDR3 length is 15 residues. Germline-derived CDR1 and CDR2 are SGHRS and YFSETQ. After removal of 2 bases from V and 0 bases from J, the junction contained 4 bases not matched to a gene. Libraries were prepared by immunoSEQ multiplex PCR; TCRdb keeps only in-frame clonotypes and omits some of them. The table has approximately 320,000 clones, 67% seen once. The chain links TRBV5-1 to TRBJ1-2, with 7 bases aligning to TRBD1. Sequences were derived from PBMCs, sampled after 36 months of ibrutinib treatment. This sequence originates from a human donor with chronic lymphocytic leukemia. The CDR3 reads CASSFTGDPNYGYTF. The CDR3 DNA reads as TGCGCCAGCAGCTTTACAGGGGATCCTAACTATGGCTACACCTTC.